The 21 T cell receptor beta chains below all came from one sample that was sequenced in a study of PD-1 blockade in classical Hodgkin lymphoma. Each and every patient relapsed after autologous stem cell transplantation, and patients got differing brentuximab vedotin exposure. Some clones are missing from TCRdb's copy, which holds only in-frame ones; the method was immunoSEQ multiplex PCR. The sample contains tens of thousands of clones, 80% of which appear only once. Sequencing was performed on peripheral blood mononuclear cells (PBMCs), taken before the second cycle of nivolumab. Every receptor here comes from a human donor with classical Hodgkin lymphoma.

The V gene is TRBV9, the J gene TRBJ2-1, with 10 bases fitting TRBD2. CDR1 is SGDLS, CDR2 YYNGEE, per germline. The CDR3 loop spans 16 amino acids. The junction had 5 bases not matched to a gene; V was cut back by 0 bases and J by 5 bases. CDR3 DNA sequence: TGTGCCAGCAGCGTAGGGAGCGGGAGGGCGGACAATGAGCAGTTCTTC. Amino acid sequence: CASSVGSGRADNEQFF.

This clone was recorded a few times. CDR3 bases: TGTGCCAGCAGCGTAGAGGGTCGGCCTGGAAACACCATATATTTT. Encoded protein: CASSVEGRPGNTIYF. The chain uses TRBV9 and TRBJ1-3, with D unclear. CDR1 is SGDLS, CDR2 YYNGEE, per germline. The CDR3 spans 15 residues. V was clipped by 0 bases and J by 2 bases, with 9 bases between them.

The V and J genes are TRBV7-9 and TRBJ1-3; no firm D call. The V gene's germline CDR1 is SEHNR and CDR2 FQNEAQ (reference sequence). CDR3 length equals 15 residues. The germline V and J ends were trimmed by 0 bases and 4 bases, with 10 bases remaining between them. CDR3 sequence reads: CASSLAQYSGNTIYF. As DNA, the CDR3 is TGTGCCAGCAGCTTAGCTCAATACTCCGGAAACACCATATATTTT.

This chain joins TRBV7-8 and TRBJ2-1; TRBD2 agrees at 11 bases. The CDR3 has 18 amino acids. V shed 1 base and J 6 bases; nucleotides not matched to a gene: 11. Germline CDR1 and CDR2: SGHVS and FQNEAQ. CDR3 nucleotide sequence: TGTGCCAGCAGCTTAGTAAGGTCTAGCGGGAGGAGAACCAATGAGCAGTTCTTC. The encoded protein is CASSLVRSSGRRTNEQFF.

This chain links TRBV2 with TRBJ1-1, with D possibly being TRBD1 (5 bases). In germline, CDR1 is SNHLY, CDR2 FYNNEI. The CDR3 has 14 amino acids. The V and J ends lost 4 bases and 4 bases respectively, with 13 bases between them. This CDR3 reads CASSVWGVGTEAFF. CDR3 DNA sequence: TGTGCCAGCAGTGTGTGGGGGGTGGGCACTGAAGCTTTCTTT.

On this clone itself: Its ends do not fully match the called genes, so a read error is possible. This chain connects TRBV7-7 to TRBJ2-1, with D possibly matching TRBD2 (5 bases). CDR3 length equals 14 residues. CDR1 and CDR2 from the germline V gene are SSHAT and FNYEAQ (reference sequence). The CDR3 bases are TGTGCTAGCAGCCTAAGACCAGCGGACAATGAGCAGTTCTTC. Translated: CASSLRPADNEQFF.

This rearrangement joins TRBV5-1 to TRBJ1-2; 8 bases match TRBD1. V shed 1 base, J shed 4 bases, and the junction held 9 bases outside the gene matches. Per germline, CDR1 SGHRS and CDR2 YFSETQ. This CDR3 contains 16 residues. CDR3 coding DNA: TGCGCCAGCAGCTTGCCTGGACAGGGAGGTGGCTATGGCTACACCTTC. Amino acid sequence: CASSLPGQGGGYGYTF.

This chain connects TRBV19 to TRBJ2-1, with 9 bases identical to TRBD1. The V gene's germline CDR1 is LNHDA and CDR2 SQIVND (reference sequence). This CDR3 contains 15 residues. Trimming cost V 4 bases and J 5 bases; bases outside gene matches: 6. The CDR3: CASSTGTGFNNEQFF. The CDR3 DNA sequence: TGTGCCAGTAGTACCGGGACAGGGTTCAACAATGAGCAGTTCTTC.

The chain combines TRBV10-3 with TRBJ2-7, with a tentative D call TRBD2 (6 bases). Germline V CDR1 and CDR2: ENHRY, SYGVKD. Trimming removed 5 bases from V and 5 bases from J, with 16 bases in between. CDR3 length: 14 residues. CDR3 in DNA: TGTGCCATCAGTAGACCGGGAGACTTGGACGAGCAGTACTTC. Amino acids: CAISRPGDLDEQYF.

The chain links TRBV2 to TRBJ1-1, with 11 bases matching TRBD1. The ends lost 6 bases at V and 6 bases at J; junction bases unmatched: 9. Germline V gives CDR1 SNHLY, CDR2 FYNNEI. The CDR3 contains 15 residues. Here the CDR3 DNA reads TGTGCCAGCAGGGATCGGACAGGGGGCGCCGCTGAAGCTTTCTTT. Its translation is CASRDRTGGAAEAFF.

The chain couples TRBV14 to TRBJ2-5; D is uncertain. Germline CDR1 SGHDN, CDR2 FVKESK. Trimming stripped 1 base from V and 4 bases from J, with 7 bases between. The length of the CDR3 is 13 residues. CDR3 sequence: CASSQGSLETQYF. In DNA form, the CDR3 reads TGTGCCAGCAGCCAAGGGAGTTTAGAGACCCAGTACTTC.

The genes are TRBV6-1 and TRBJ2-3, with D possibly matching TRBD2 (6 bases). Germline CDR1 MNHNS, CDR2 SASEGT. The CDR3 extends over 13 amino acids. With 8 bases removed from V and 3 bases from J, the gap between germline ends came to 12 bases. This chain's CDR3 is CASRRDFTDTQYF. In DNA form, the CDR3 reads TGTGCCAGCCGCCGGGACTTTACAGATACGCAGTATTTT.

V gene TRBV28 combines with J gene TRBJ2-7; no reliable D call. Germline V CDR1 and CDR2: MDHEN, SYDVKM. V lost 5 bases, J lost 5 bases, and 7 bases lay in between. This CDR3 region has 11 residues. The CDR3 sequence: CASSVTHEQYF. CDR3 in DNA: TGTGCCAGCAGTGTAACCCACGAGCAGTACTTC.

This chain links TRBV6-1 with TRBJ2-7, with D maybe TRBD1 (5 bases). From germline, CDR1 is MNHNS and CDR2 SASEGT. The ends were cut back, 1 base at V and 7 bases at J, with 14 bases in the middle. The CDR3 is 14 residues long. The CDR3 sequence is CASSEGQRIGEQYF. The CDR3 DNA reads as TGTGCCAGCAGTGAAGGACAGCGTATCGGGGAGCAGTACTTC.

V is TRBV6-1 and J is TRBJ2-3; D ambiguous. This CDR3 is built from 12 residues. CDR1 and CDR2 (germline): MNHNS, SASEGT. V was pared by 8 bases and J by 4 bases, with 10 bases between. This CDR3 is CASQDLADTQYF. CDR3 nucleotides: TGTGCCAGCCAGGACCTTGCAGATACGCAGTATTTT.

The chain links TRBV10-1 to TRBJ2-1; 11 nucleotides align to TRBD2. The J segment lost 7 bases and the V segment lost 4 bases, leaving 3 bases of the junction unmatched. CDR1 and CDR2 (germline): WNHNN, SYGVQD (reference sequence). The CDR3 has 14 residues. The CDR3 spells CASSASGRINEQFF. The CDR3 DNA reads TGCGCCAGCAGTGCTAGCGGGAGGATAAATGAGCAGTTCTTC.

J is TRBJ2-3 and V is TRBV6-6, with 10 bases that match TRBD2. The length of the CDR3 is 15 residues. V gave up 10 bases and J gave up 4 bases; unmatched junction bases: 11. Germline V gene sequence: CDR1 MNHNY, CDR2 SVGAGI (reference sequence). As DNA, the CDR3 is TGTGCCACCTGGGATAGTAGCGGGAGGTCAGATACGCAGTATTTT. It yields the protein CATWDSSGRSDTQYF.

This clone was picked up one time. V and J are TRBV27 and TRBJ2-4, with D possibly TRBD2 on 5 matching bases. Germline CDR1 and CDR2: MNHEY and SMNVEV (reference sequence). This CDR3 has 14 amino acids. Trimming removed 3 bases at V and 7 bases at J, with 13 bases between. CDR3 sequence: CASSFRGFTNIQYF. Here the CDR3 DNA reads TGTGCCAGCAGTTTCAGAGGGTTCACTAACATTCAGTACTTC.

This chain links TRBV7-6 with TRBJ2-7; TRBD1 or TRBD2 may be the D gene (6 bases each). CDR1 is SGHVS and CDR2 is FNYEAQ in the germline V gene. The CDR3 contains 17 residues. Trimming stripped 0 bases from V and 2 bases from J, with 17 bases between. This chain's CDR3 is CASSLAGGGRGPYEQYF. The CDR3 DNA is TGTGCCAGCAGCTTAGCGGGGGGTGGCAGGGGCCCCTACGAGCAGTACTTC.

The chain links TRBV15 to TRBJ2-7; D possibly corresponds to TRBD1 (6 bases). The V end lost 4 bases, the J end lost 3 bases, and 16 bases lay between the germline ends. The germline gives CDR1 LNHNV, CDR2 YYDKDF (reference sequence). This CDR3 is 15 amino acids long. The CDR3 bases are TGTGCCACCAGCAAGCGACAGGACTCCTTCTACGAGCAGTACTTC. The encoded protein is CATSKRQDSFYEQYF.

The chain joins TRBV27 to TRBJ2-2, with 7 bases fitting TRBD2. The germline V gene has CDR1 MNHEY and CDR2 SMNVEV (reference sequence). V was pared by 3 bases and J by 7 bases, with 5 bases of the junction left unmatched. The CDR3 consists of 14 residues. CDR3 nucleotides: TGTGCCAGCAGTTTCCGGGGGGAAGGCGGGGAGCTGTTTTTT. Protein product: CASSFRGEGGELFF.